This record covers a single T cell receptor beta chain. Its cognate antigen is unknown. The data were obtained in a study of Ad26.COV2.S vaccination and SARS-CoV-2 variants. Study outcomes and limitations: Measurement of non-spike TCR breadth gave similar results in vaccine and placebo recipients.

V dropped 6 bases and J dropped 3 bases, with 18 bases sitting between them. The CDR3 sequence is 15 residues long. CDR1 MNHEY and CDR2 SVGAGI come from the germline V gene. Produced via immunoSEQ multiplex PCR; TCRdb's table is partial and in-frame only. Among some 190,000 clones listed, 70% to 90% were seen once. Sequenced here: peripheral blood, sampled after recovery from COVID-19. The V and J genes are TRBV6-5 and TRBJ2-7; D might be TRBD1 (6 bases). The receptor was derived from a human donor who had recovered from COVID-19. The CDR3 protein is CASRRRRQAGYEQYF. The CDR3 DNA sequence: TGTGCCAGCAGACGCCGCCGACAGGCGGGCTACGAGCAGTACTTC.